This T cell receptor beta chain was obtained from a study of T cells expressing NK-cell markers (dated by TCRdb to the early 2020s). In the study overall: In sorted CD3+CD56+NKG2C+, CD3+CD56+NKG2C- and CD3+CD56-NKG2C+ T-cell subsets from several donors, TCR beta-chain repertoires were profiled. Among the eight sequenced donors, only one was HCMV-seronegative, while the other seven were HCMV-seropositive. Randomly selected healthy volunteers, three men and five women, were used as the eight sequenced donors. Libraries were sequenced as 2 x 150 bp reads on Illumina HiSeq 2000/2500, MiSeq or NextSeq. Summary of the overall study and its limitations: Those dominant clonotypes were again the most abundant among CD3+CD56-NKG2C+ cells in a handful of donors, at about 28.3-60.1%. It remained unclear whether the expanded NKG2C-expressing T cell clones were specific for HCMV antigens. In more than 5 donors, the dominant CD3+CD56+NKG2C+ clonotypes ranked among the top 10 CD8+ clonotypes, making up about 1.0-7.5% of CD8+ T cells.

Sequencing used an Illumina HiSeq 2000. 5'RACE template switching, by which a universal primer site and unique molecular identifiers were added, was used to make TCR beta cDNA libraries. Synthesis of cDNA was primed from the TCR beta constant segment and was followed by two consecutive PCR amplification steps. In the authors' own workflow: Reads were demultiplexed and grouped by UMI with MIGEC, and clonotypes were assembled and quantified with MiTCR. To exclude erroneous sequences, only TCR cDNA sequences supported by at least two reads were retained. The tcR package was used for downstream repertoire analysis, and clonotypes were matched between fractions using CDR3 nucleotide sequence together with V segment. VDJmatch was used to annotate antigen specificity against VDJdb, with one amino acid substitution in CDR3 permitted. Following reprocessing of the reads by TCRdb, the data hold one row per CDR3 protein sequence and no DNA is available. These V and J calls originate from TCRdb's pipeline instead of the authors' own analysis. The sample's table covers 500,000 to 700,000 distinct CDR3 sequences. Together, the top ten hold under 4.5% of the sample.

Including cysteine and phenylalanine, the CDR3 has 13 amino acids. The DNA sequence is not available. According to the germline V gene (reference sequence), CDR1 reads DFQATT and CDR2 reads SNEGSKA. In the case of this clonotype: The antigen this receptor binds is unknown.

To determine HCMV serostatus, a commercial ELISA kit was used to detect HCMV-specific IgG in serum. Peripheral blood mononuclear cells were isolated from blood by Ficoll density gradient centrifugation. The TCR was taken from a man aged 18 to 30 in good health. Donor details come from another sample of the same person, matched by shared clones. Recombination connected TRBV20-1 to TRBJ1-1. Sequencing used blood T cells: a sorted CD56 or NKG2C T cell subset, CD4+ or CD8+ T cells, or bulk PBMC T cells (not recorded which). The CDR3 region: CSASVQLNTEAFF.